One T cell receptor (beta chain) is described in this entry. As originally analysed: Nucleated cell number was recorded as an estimate derived from reference gene primer amplification. TCRdb's copy holds only in-frame clones and misses some; the assay was immunoSEQ multiplex PCR. For V, J and clone size, that table is used; D and trimming come from the DNA. This repertoire shows 89,000 or so clones, approximately 85% found once; its top ten account for roughly 8%. These data are taken from a study of blood T cell repertoires in COVID-19. Background on the study: From the United States, Italy and Spain came samples of acute and convalescent COVID-19. PBMCs, B-cell-depleted T cells, or T cells provided the cDNA or gDNA that made up the material.

Per germline, CDR1 LNHDA and CDR2 SQIVND (reference sequence). J gave up 5 bases and V 11 bases, and 6 bases lay outside the gene matches. The CDR3 is made up of 14 amino acids. The V call is TRBV19, the J call TRBJ2-5, with 15 bases aligning to TRBD2. The source material was peripheral blood. The TCR was taken from a man aged 50 or older with active COVID-19. The CDR3 loop reads CAGGLAGGPETQYF. The CDR3 coding sequence is TGTGCCGGAGGACTAGCGGGAGGGCCGGAGACCCAGTACTTC.